The present TCR beta chain was sequenced within a study of CD8 T cells in ankylosing spondylitis. TCRdb re-derived calls from the 5' RACE reads in MiXCR, one entry per CDR3 protein. Of approximately 240,000 distinct CDR3 sequences listed, more than 20% were seen once; the top ten hold roughly 0.6%. Findings of the study overall: Certain motif variants had earlier been reported in reactive arthritis synovial fluid and blood. Disease-associated clones were reportedly significantly overrepresented in matched ankylosing spondylitis synovial fluid.

Germline values: CDR1 DFQATT, CDR2 SNEGSKA (reference sequence). Between the trimmed V and J ends, which lost 1 base and 2 bases, there was a span of 16 bases. This CDR3 has 16 residues. Details on this clonotype: The target antigen is unknown.

The chain uses TRBV20-1 and TRBJ2-3; D may match TRBD1 or TRBD2 (6 bases each). The origin of this receptor is a male donor with ankylosing spondylitis or in good health (not recorded which). The sequencing input was blood, either unsorted or a sorted T cell fraction (not recorded which). CDR3 sequence: CSARVYPGEVTDTQYF. The DNA for the CDR3 is TGCAGTGCTAGAGTATACCCAGGGGAGGTCACAGATACGCAGTATTTT.